This T cell receptor (beta chain) was captured by sequencing in a study of shared clonotypes between healthy human individuals. As for the study in general: Each donor's CD8 memory used one plate, CD8 naive two, each CD4 subset three.

This CDR3 has 15 amino acids. The V gene lost 0 bases and the J gene lost 6 bases, with 12 bases spanning the gap. Germline V gene sequence: CDR1 GTSNPN, CDR2 SVGIG (reference sequence). Libraries were prepared by immunoSEQ multiplex PCR; TCRdb keeps only in-frame clonotypes and omits some of them. This table has around 2.1 million clones, around 95% appearing once. The genes are TRBV30 and TRBJ1-6, with D tentatively TRBD1 (6 bases). The sequencing sample was made of naive CD4+ T cells sorted from blood. Subset here: CD45RA+ positively selected. The source of this sequence is a man between 18 and 35 years old in good health. The CDR3 here is CAWSVHRTVNSPLHF. CDR3 DNA sequence: TGTGCCTGGAGTGTACACAGGACAGTTAATTCACCCCTCCACTTT.